This is a list of T cell receptor beta chains from one sample in a study of persistence of HIV-infected CD4 T cells. Data came from immunoSEQ multiplex PCR; TCRdb stores just in-frame clones and leaves some out. The profile covers tens of thousands of clones, with roughly 92% appearing a single time and approximately 2% taken by the ten largest. No antigens are known for them. Sequencing used CD4+ T cells sorted from PBMCs after approximately 20-hour stimulation, obtained from a patient who received antiretroviral therapy. The source is an adult man with HIV who was CMV-seropositive. Both conserved end residues are part of each CDR3. The D gene is left open where the match is weak. Expanded clones get a size class; other rows say once, few or many, or leave the size out.

D: TRBD1; size: few; J: TRBJ1-3; V: TRBV4-1; DNA: TGCGCCAGCAGCCAAGGCGGGGACAGGGCAGGAAACACCATATATTTT; CDR3: CASSQGGDRAGNTIYF
D: TRBD1; size: .; J: TRBJ1-2; V: TRBV6-5; DNA: TGTGCCAGCCATGGGACAGGGTACTATGGCTACACCTTC; CDR3: CASHGTGYYGYTF
D: .; size: .; J: TRBJ1-1; V: TRBV5-1; DNA: TGCGCCAGCACCAGCAGGGGTAGCACTGAAGCTTTCTTT; CDR3: CASTSRGSTEAFF
D: .; size: .; J: TRBJ2-7; V: TRBV7-9; DNA: TGTGCCAGCAGCGGACGGGACGCGAGCTCCTACGAGCAGTACTTC; CDR3: CASSGRDASSYEQYF
D: TRBD1; size: .; J: TRBJ1-2; V: TRBV5-1; DNA: TGCGCCAGCAGCTCAGGACAGGTCCCCGGAGGCTACACCTTC; CDR3: CASSSGQVPGGYTF
D: .; size: .; J: TRBJ1-6; V: TRBV28; DNA: TGTGCCAGCAGTTTTCAGCCATCCATATATAATTCACCCCTCCACTTT; CDR3: CASSFQPSIYNSPLHF
D: .; size: .; J: TRBJ2-2; V: TRBV10-2; DNA: TGCGCCAGCAGCGTTTTGGGCGGGGAGCTGTTTTTT; CDR3: CASSVLGGELFF
D: TRBD2; size: .; J: TRBJ2-3; V: TRBV7-8; DNA: TGTGCCAGCAGCTTAGCGGGGGGGTACACAGATACGCAGTATTTT; CDR3: CASSLAGGYTDTQYF
D: TRBD1; size: once; J: TRBJ1-2; V: TRBV10-3; DNA: TGTGCCATCAGTGATGGGGGACAGAGCATATATGGCTACACCTTC; CDR3: CAISDGGQSIYGYTF
D: .; size: .; J: TRBJ2-3; V: TRBV25-1; DNA: TGTGCCAGCAGTGGAGGGATTTCCACAGATACGCAGTATTTT; CDR3: CASSGGISTDTQYF
D: TRBD1; size: .; J: TRBJ1-3; V: TRBV3-1/TRBV3-2; DNA: TGTGCCAGCAGCCAAGGGGACAGGATCGGCTCTGGAAACACCATATATTTT; CDR3: CASSQGDRIGSGNTIYF
D: TRBD1; size: once; J: TRBJ2-7; V: TRBV16; DNA: TGTGCCAGCAGCCAACCCCGGACAGGGGGCTCCTACGAGCAGTACTTC; CDR3: CASSQPRTGGSYEQYF
D: TRBD1; size: .; J: TRBJ2-3; V: TRBV6-1; DNA: TGTGCCAGCAGTGATCGTAGACAGGGGTTAACAGATACGCAGTATTTT; CDR3: CASSDRRQGLTDTQYF
D: TRBD1; size: .; J: TRBJ1-4; V: TRBV5-1; DNA: TGCGCCAGCAGTTCTCCAGGGGGCGCTGGCGAAAAACTGTTTTTT; CDR3: CASSSPGGAGEKLFF
D: .; size: .; J: TRBJ1-5; V: TRBV6-5; DNA: TGTGCCAGCAGCACGGGGATGAGCAATCAGCCCCAGCATTTT; CDR3: CASSTGMSNQPQHF
D: .; size: .; J: TRBJ2-7; V: TRBV27; DNA: TGTGCCAGCAGATCAATAAGCCTACCTCCCTACGAGCAGTACTTC; CDR3: CASRSISLPPYEQYF
D: .; size: once; J: TRBJ2-3; V: TRBV5-1; DNA: TGCGCCAGCAGCCCAACTATTTTAAGCACAGATACGCAGTATTTT; CDR3: CASSPTILSTDTQYF
D: .; size: .; J: TRBJ2-7; V: TRBV19; DNA: TGTGCCAGTATTTCACGGTCCTACGAGCAGTACTTC; CDR3: CASISRSYEQYF
D: .; size: .; J: TRBJ2-1; V: TRBV6-2/TRBV6-3; DNA: TGTGCCAGCAGTCAGCTTGGCAATGAGCAGTTCTTC; CDR3: CASSQLGNEQFF
D: .; size: .; J: TRBJ1-5; V: TRBV6-2/TRBV6-3; DNA: TGTGCCAGCAGTTTCGTAAATCAGCCCCAGCATTTT; CDR3: CASSFVNQPQHF
D: .; size: .; J: TRBJ2-7; V: TRBV7-8; DNA: TGTGCCAGCAGCCCCCAGGGGACCTCCTACGAGCAGTACTTC; CDR3: CASSPQGTSYEQYF
D: .; size: .; J: TRBJ2-1; V: TRBV29-1; DNA: TGCAGCGTGAAGGTCCCTCCAGGAATCAATGAGCAGTTCTTC; CDR3: CSVKVPPGINEQFF
D: .; size: .; J: TRBJ1-4; V: TRBV30; DNA: TGTGCCTGGACAGGGTGGAGGAATGAAAAACTGTTTTTT; CDR3: CAWTGWRNEKLFF
D: .; size: few; J: TRBJ1-1; V: TRBV7-9; DNA: TGTGCCAGCAGCACTGGCAGCCTGCAAGCTTTCTTT; CDR3: CASSTGSLQAFF
D: TRBD2; size: .; J: TRBJ2-1; V: TRBV28; DNA: TGTGCCAGCAGTTCCCCCGCGCGGGGGGGCCGGGATGAGCAGTTCTTC; CDR3: CASSSPARGGRDEQFF
D: .; size: .; J: TRBJ2-7; V: TRBV7-9; DNA: TGTGCCAGCAGCTTAGCTGGGGCCGTCCATAGCGCCACCTACGAGCAGTACTTC; CDR3: CASSLAGAVHSATYEQYF
D: TRBD2; size: .; J: TRBJ2-7; V: TRBV10-1; DNA: TGCGCCAGCAGTGCACAACCGGGGGGGAACGAGCAGTACTTC; CDR3: CASSAQPGGNEQYF
D: TRBD1; size: .; J: TRBJ1-1; V: TRBV11-2; DNA: TGTGCCAGCAGCTTTATCACAGGGGGAAACACTGAAGCTTTCTTT; CDR3: CASSFITGGNTEAFF
D: .; size: .; J: TRBJ2-1; V: TRBV6-4; DNA: TGTGCCAGCAGTGTCTCCGGGGGATCCTACAATGAGCAGTTCTTC; CDR3: CASSVSGGSYNEQFF
D: TRBD2; size: .; J: TRBJ2-3; V: TRBV6-4; DNA: TGTGCCAGCAGTGACTCGAGACTAGCGGAGCGCACAGATACGCAGTATTTT; CDR3: CASSDSRLAERTDTQYF
D: TRBD1; size: .; J: TRBJ1-5; V: TRBV19; DNA: TGTGCCAGTAGATACAGGGGTAGGCAGCCCCAGCATTTT; CDR3: CASRYRGRQPQHF
D: TRBD1; size: .; J: TRBJ1-2; V: TRBV7-2; DNA: TGTGCCAGCAGCCGCCTCTCAACAGGGGTCAATGGCTACACCTTC; CDR3: CASSRLSTGVNGYTF
D: .; size: .; J: TRBJ2-1; V: TRBV6-4; DNA: TGTGCCAGCAGTGAGGGCGCGGGGAATGAGCAGTTCTTC; CDR3: CASSEGAGNEQFF
D: TRBD2; size: .; J: TRBJ2-2; V: TRBV28; DNA: TGTGCCAGCAGAGGCGGGGGGCCCCACACCGGGGAGCTGTTTTTT; CDR3: CASRGGGPHTGELFF
D: .; size: .; J: TRBJ2-3; V: TRBV19; DNA: TGTGCCAGTAGTATTAAAGGGGGCCGGGGGGGAGATACGCAGTATTTT; CDR3: CASSIKGGRGGDTQYF
D: .; size: .; J: TRBJ1-2; V: TRBV6-4; DNA: TGTGCCAGCAGTGACCTGACAGGAAACTATGGCTACACCTTC; CDR3: CASSDLTGNYGYTF
D: .; size: .; J: TRBJ2-7; V: TRBV19; DNA: TGTGCCAGTAGTATAGGGACACCATCCTACGAGCAGTACTTC; CDR3: CASSIGTPSYEQYF
D: TRBD1; size: .; J: TRBJ1-6; V: TRBV6-4; DNA: TGTGCCAGCAGTGACAGGTTTCCTGGGACAGGGGAAACTAAGAATTCACCCCTCCACTTT; CDR3: CASSDRFPGTGETKNSPLHF
D: .; size: .; J: TRBJ1-5; V: TRBV19; DNA: TGTGCCTCCCAGGAGCGGGAGAGAGGTTATCAGCCCCAGCATTTT; CDR3: CASQERERGYQPQHF
D: .; size: .; J: TRBJ2-5; V: TRBV13; DNA: TGTGCCAGCAGCTCCCACCGGGGCACGGGACAAGAGACCCAGTACTTC; CDR3: CASSSHRGTGQETQYF
D: .; size: .; J: TRBJ2-3; V: TRBV2; DNA: TGTGCCAGCAACCCAAGCGCAACAGGGCCTAGCACAGATACGCAGTATTTT; CDR3: CASNPSATGPSTDTQYF
D: TRBD2; size: .; J: TRBJ2-1; V: TRBV4-1; DNA: TGCGCCAGCAGCCAAGACGGTGGGACTAGCGGGGGGGGTCCCCAGTTCTTC; CDR3: CASSQDGGTSGGGPQFF